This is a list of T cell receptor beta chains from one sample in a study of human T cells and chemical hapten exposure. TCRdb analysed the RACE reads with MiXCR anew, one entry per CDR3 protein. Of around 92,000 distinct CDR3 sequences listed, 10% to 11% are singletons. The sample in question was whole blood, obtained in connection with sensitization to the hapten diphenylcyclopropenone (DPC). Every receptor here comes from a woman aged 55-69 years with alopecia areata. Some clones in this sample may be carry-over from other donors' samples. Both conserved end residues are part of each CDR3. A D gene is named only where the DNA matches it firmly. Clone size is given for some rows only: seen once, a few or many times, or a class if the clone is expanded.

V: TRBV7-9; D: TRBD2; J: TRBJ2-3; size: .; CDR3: CASSLLAGPMDTQYF; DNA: TGTGCCAGCAGCTTACTAGCGGGACCCATGGATACGCAGTATTTT
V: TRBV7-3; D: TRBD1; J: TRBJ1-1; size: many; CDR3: CASSLPGQGEAFF; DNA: TGTGCCAGCAGCTTACCGGGACAGGGGGAAGCTTTCTTT
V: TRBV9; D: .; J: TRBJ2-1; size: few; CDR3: CASSVDPGIGSGNEQFF; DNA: TGTGCCAGCAGCGTAGACCCAGGGATTGGGTCTGGGAATGAGCAGTTCTTC
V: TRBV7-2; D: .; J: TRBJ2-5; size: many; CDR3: CASSKGGGAVETQYF; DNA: TGTGCCAGCAGCAAGGGAGGGGGCGCGGTGGAGACCCAGTACTTC
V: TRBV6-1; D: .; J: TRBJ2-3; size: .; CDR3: CASSEADQAGYTQYF; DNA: TGTGCCAGCAGTGAGGCGGATCAAGCCGGGTATACGCAGTATTTT
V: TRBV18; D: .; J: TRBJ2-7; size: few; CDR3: CASSRQEPYEQYF; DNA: TGTGCCAGCTCCCGACAGGAACCCTACGAGCAGTACTTC
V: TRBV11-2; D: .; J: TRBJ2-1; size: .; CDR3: CASSLAAAYNEQFF; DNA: TGTGCCAGCAGCTTAGCGGCAGCATACAATGAGCAGTTCTTC
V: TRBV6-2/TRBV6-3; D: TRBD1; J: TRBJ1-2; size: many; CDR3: CASRSGTGDLAGYTF; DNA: TGTGCCAGCAGGTCCGGGACAGGAGACCTCGCTGGCTACACCTTC
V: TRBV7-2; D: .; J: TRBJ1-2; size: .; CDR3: CASSEGTGNYGYTF; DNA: TGTGCCAGCAGCGAAGGAACAGGAAACTATGGCTACACCTTC
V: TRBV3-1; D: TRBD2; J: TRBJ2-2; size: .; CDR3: CASSERGLAGSTGELFF; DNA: TGTGCCAGCAGCGAACGGGGACTAGCGGGGTCCACCGGGGAGCTGTTTTTT
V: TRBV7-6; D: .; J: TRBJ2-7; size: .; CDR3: CASSPRHPVGSTYEQYF; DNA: TGTGCCAGCAGCCCCCGCCACCCAGTGGGTTCGACCTACGAGCAGTACTTC
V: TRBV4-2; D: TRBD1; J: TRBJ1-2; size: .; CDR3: CASSQESRGEAYGWSF; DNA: TGTGCCAGCAGCCAAGAGTCCAGGGGGGAGGCCTATGGCTGGTCCTTC
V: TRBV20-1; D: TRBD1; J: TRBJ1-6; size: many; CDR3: CSALSQGGNSPLHF; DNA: TGCAGTGCCCTAAGCCAGGGGGGGAATTCACCCCTCCACTTT
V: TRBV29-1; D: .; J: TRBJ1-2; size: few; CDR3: CSADGQHYGYTF; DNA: TGCAGCGCCGACGGACAGCACTATGGCTACACCTTC
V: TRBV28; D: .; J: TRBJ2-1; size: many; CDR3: CATVTASYNEQFF; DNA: TGTGCCACCGTGACAGCCTCCTACAATGAGCAGTTCTTC
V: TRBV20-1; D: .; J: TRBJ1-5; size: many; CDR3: CSARVTGNQPQHF; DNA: TGCAGTGCTCGAGTCACAGGGAATCAGCCCCAGCATTTT
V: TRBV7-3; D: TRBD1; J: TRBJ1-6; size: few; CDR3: CASSSQTGINSPLHF; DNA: TGTGCCAGCAGCTCGCAGACAGGGATTAATTCACCCCTCCACTTT
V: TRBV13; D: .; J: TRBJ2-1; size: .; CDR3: CASSLSLLGVEQFF; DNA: TGTGCCAGCAGCTTGAGTTTGTTAGGGGTTGAGCAGTTCTTC
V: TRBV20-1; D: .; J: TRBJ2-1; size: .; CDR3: CSAKGLDSYNEQFF; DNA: TGCAGTGCTAAAGGGCTCGACTCCTACAATGAGCAGTTCTTC
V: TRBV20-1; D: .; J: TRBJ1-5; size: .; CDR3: CSVGRNQPQHF; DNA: TGCAGTGTAGGGCGCAATCAGCCCCAGCATTTT
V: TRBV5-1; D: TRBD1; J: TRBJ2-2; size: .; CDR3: CASSHGQGEIGELFF; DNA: TGCGCCAGCAGCCATGGACAGGGTGAAATCGGGGAGCTGTTTTTT
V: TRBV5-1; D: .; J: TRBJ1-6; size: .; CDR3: CASSMDGGRNSPLHF; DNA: TGCGCCAGCAGCATGGACGGGGGTCGAAATTCACCCCTCCACTTT
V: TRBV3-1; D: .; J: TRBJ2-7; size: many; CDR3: CASSDVGEQYF; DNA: TGTGCCAGCAGCGACGTAGGCGAGCAGTACTTC
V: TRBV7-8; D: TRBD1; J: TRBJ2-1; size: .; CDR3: CASSQGTGSYNEQFF; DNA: TGTGCCAGCAGCCAAGGGACAGGGAGCTACAATGAGCAGTTCTTC
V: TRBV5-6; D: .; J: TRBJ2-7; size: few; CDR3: CASSLVAGYEQYF; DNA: TGTGCCAGCAGCTTGGTCGCAGGATACGAGCAGTACTTC
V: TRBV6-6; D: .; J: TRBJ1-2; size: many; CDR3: CASSYEGRNYGYTF; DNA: TGTGCCAGCAGTTACGAGGGGCGTAACTATGGCTACACCTTC